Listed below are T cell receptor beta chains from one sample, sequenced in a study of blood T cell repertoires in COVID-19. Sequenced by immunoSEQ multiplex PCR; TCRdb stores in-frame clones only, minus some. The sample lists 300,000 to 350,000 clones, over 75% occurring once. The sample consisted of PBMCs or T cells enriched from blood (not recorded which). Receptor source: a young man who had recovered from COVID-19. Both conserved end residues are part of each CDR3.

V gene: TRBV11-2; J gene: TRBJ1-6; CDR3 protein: CASSLDRDRSGSPLHF
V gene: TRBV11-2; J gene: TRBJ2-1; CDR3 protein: CASSLDPRGNEQFF
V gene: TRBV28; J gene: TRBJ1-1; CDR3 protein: CASSTQGEGVNTEAFF
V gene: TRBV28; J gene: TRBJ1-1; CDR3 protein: CASSFSPTGQTMNTEAFF
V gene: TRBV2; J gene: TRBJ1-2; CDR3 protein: CASSEQGGTNYGYTF
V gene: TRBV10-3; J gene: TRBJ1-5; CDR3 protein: CAIGTGDGGNQPQHF
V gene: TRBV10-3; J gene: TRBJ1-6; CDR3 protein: CAISKQGIDNSPLHF
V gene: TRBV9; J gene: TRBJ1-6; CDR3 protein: CASSVVINSPLHF
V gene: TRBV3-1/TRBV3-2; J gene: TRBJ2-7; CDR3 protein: CASSQQGIEQYF
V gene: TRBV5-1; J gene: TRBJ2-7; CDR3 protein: CASSLVRSSYEQYF
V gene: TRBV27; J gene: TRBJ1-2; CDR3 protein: CASSLGGRGNYGYTF
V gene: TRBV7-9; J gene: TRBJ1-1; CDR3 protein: CASSPNRAEAFF
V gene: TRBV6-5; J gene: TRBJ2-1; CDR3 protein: CASRVRASGGNEQFF
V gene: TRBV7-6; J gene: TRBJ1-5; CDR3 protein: CASSLTGGQPQHF
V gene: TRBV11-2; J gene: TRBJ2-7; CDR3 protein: CASSLETGSYEQYF
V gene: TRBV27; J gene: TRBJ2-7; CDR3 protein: CASSLLGAAGYEQYF
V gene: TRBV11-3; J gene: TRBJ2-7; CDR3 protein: CASSLGSGNEQYF
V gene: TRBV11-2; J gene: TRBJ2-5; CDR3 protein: CASSLRGSETQYF
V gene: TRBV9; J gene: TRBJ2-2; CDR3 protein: CASSVARASNTGELFF
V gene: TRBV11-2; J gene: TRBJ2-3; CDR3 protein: CASSLLAGADTQYF
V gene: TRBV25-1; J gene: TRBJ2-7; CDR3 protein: CASFGPRGYEQYF
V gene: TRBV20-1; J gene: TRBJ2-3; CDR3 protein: CSASRGDTQYF
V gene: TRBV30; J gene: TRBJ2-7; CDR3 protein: CAWSGLLSYEQYF
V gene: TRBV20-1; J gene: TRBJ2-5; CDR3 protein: CSAPQETQYF
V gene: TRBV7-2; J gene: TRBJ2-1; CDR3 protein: CASSPAYNEQFF
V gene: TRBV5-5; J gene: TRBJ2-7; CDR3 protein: CASSLKGQGVSYEQYF
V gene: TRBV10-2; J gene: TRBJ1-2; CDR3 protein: CASSGDRHGYTF
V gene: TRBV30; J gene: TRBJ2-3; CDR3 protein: CAWTGLTDTQYF
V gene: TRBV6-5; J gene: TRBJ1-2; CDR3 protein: CASSYGTGRYYGYTF
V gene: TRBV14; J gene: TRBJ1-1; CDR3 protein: CASSQEGRANTEAFF
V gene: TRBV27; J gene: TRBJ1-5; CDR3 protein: CASRGGQPGGQPQHF
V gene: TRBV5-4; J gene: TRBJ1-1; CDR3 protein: CASRVDRETEAFF
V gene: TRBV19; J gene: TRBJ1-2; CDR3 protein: CASTSVPPGRGGSNYGYTF
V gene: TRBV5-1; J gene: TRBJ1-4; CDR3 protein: CASSLALSTNEKLFF
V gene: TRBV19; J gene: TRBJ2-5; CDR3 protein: CASRGGGETQYF
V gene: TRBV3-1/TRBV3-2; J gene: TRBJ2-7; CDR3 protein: CASSQAGQSEQYF
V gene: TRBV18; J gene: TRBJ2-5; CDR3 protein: CASSPPRGQETQYF
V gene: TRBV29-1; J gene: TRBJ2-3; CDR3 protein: CSVEETLRRFTDTQYF
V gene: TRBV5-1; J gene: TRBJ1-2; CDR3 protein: CASSLDGQGIDGYTF
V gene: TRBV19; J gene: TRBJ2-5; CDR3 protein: CASSIDFSQTQYF
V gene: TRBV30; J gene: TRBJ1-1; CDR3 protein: CAWSVFGWNRGTEAFF
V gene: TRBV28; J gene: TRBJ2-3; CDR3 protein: CASTPVLGQGIVDTQYF
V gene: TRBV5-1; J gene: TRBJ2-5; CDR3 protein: CASSWGGAGETQYF
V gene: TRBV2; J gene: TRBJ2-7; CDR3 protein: CASSEGGTLYEQYF
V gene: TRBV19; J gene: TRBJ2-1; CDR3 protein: CASRTDRGGRNEQFF
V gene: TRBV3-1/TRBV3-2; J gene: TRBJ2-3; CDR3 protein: CASSRQTGLAGTDTQYF
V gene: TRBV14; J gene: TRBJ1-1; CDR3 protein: CASSNTRTGRTEAFF
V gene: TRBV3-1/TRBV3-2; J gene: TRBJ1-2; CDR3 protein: CASRQGVVGTDGYTF
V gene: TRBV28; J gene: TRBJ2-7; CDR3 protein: CASSLMTGLYEQYF